This TCR beta chain comes out of a study of T cells expressing NK-cell markers. Study at large: It was sorted CD3+CD56-NKG2C+, CD3+CD56+NKG2C- and CD3+CD56+NKG2C+ T cells that provided the TCR beta repertoires. Most of the eight sequenced donors tested HCMV-seropositive; one tested seronegative. General study findings and limits: Dominant NKG2C+ clonotypes in about six donors made up roughly 1.0-7.5% of CD8+ T cells.

The V gene's germline CDR1 is SGHTA and CDR2 FQGNSA. The CDR3 totals 17 residues. A remark on this clonotype: Its antigen is still unknown.

From the 5' RACE reads, TCRdb lists one entry per CDR3 protein and no DNA. Its listing shows about 260,000 distinct CDR3 sequences. This TCR was recovered from a man aged 18 to 29 in good health. Sample: blood T cells: a sorted CD56 or NKG2C T cell subset, CD4+ or CD8+ T cells, or bulk PBMC T cells (not recorded which). The chain carries TRBV7-2 and TRBJ2-7; the TRBD2 assignment by TCRdb is unverifiable without DNA. This chain's CDR3 is CASSFAGLAGGGYEQYF. The complete variable domain, with remaining parts taken from reference TRBV7-2 and TRBJ2-7, reads GAGVSQSPSNKVTEKGKDVELRCDPISGHTALYWYRQSLGQGLEFLIYFQGNSAPDKSGLPSDRFSAERTGGSVSTLTIQRTQQEDSAVYLCASSFAGLAGGGYEQYFGPGTRLTVT.